The sequence of this T cell receptor (beta chain) was determined in a study of human thymus T cells. Study-level results: Thymic and blood repertoires seemed to favor certain V and J genes.

Those donating were healthy Finnish infants in corrective surgery for congenital heart defects. An approximately 0.5-1 mL peripheral blood aliquot was taken intraoperatively from four of eight donors. All available leukocytes, rather than a set cell count, yielded the blood DNA. Profiled with immunoSEQ multiplex PCR; TCRdb holds only in-frame clones, not every one. The sample yields about 43,000 clones, 95% seen once. The V segment lost 2 bases and the J segment 5 bases; nucleotides outside the gene matches: 7. Germline CDR1 KGHSH, CDR2 LQKENI. The CDR3 is 16 residues long. This clone came up once. Its antigen is still unknown.

Material for sequencing was blood. The chain recombines TRBV18 with TRBJ1-4, with TRBD1 matching over 8 bases. This TCR was recovered from a girl in the first two years of life with a congenital heart defect but otherwise immunologically healthy. The CDR3: CASSPTRQGRNEKLFF. In nucleotides, the CDR3 is TGTGCCAGCTCACCAACGAGACAGGGGAGGAATGAAAAACTGTTTTTT.